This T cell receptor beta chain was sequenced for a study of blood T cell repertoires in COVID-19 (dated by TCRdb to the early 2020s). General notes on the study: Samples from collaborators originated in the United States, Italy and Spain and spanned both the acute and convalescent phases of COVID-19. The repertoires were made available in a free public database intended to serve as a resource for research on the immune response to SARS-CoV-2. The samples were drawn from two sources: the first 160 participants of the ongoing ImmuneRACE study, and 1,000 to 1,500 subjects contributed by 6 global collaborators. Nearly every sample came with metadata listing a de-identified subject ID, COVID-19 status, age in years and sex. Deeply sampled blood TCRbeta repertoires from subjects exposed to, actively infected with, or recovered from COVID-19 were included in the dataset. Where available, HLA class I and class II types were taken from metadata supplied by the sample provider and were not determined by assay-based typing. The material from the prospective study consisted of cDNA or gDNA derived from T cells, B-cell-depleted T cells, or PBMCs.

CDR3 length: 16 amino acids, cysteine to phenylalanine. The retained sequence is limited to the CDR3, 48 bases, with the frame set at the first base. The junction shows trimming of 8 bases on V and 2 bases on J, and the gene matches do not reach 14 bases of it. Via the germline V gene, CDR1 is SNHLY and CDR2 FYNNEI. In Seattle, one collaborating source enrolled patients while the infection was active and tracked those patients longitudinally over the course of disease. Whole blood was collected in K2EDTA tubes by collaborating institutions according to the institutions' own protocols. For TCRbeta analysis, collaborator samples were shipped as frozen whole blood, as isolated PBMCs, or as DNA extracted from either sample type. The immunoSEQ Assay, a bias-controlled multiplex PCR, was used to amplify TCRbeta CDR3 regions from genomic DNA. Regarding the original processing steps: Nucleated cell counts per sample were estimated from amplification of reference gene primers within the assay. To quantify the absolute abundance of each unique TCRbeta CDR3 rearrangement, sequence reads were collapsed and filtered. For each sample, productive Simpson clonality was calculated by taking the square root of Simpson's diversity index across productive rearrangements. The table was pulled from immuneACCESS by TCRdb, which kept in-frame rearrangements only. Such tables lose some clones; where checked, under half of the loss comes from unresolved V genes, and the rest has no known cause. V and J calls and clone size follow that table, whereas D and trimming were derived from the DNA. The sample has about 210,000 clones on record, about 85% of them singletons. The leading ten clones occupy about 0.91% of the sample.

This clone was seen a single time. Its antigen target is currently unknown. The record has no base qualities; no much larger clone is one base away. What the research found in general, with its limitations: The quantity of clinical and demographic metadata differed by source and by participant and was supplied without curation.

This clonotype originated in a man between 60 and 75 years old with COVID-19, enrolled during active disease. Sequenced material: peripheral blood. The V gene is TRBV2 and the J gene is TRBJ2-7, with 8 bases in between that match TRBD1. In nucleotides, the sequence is TGTGCCAGCGGGGGCAGGGGGCGCCTAGTAACCTACGAGCAGTACTTC. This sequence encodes CASGGRGRLVTYEQYF.